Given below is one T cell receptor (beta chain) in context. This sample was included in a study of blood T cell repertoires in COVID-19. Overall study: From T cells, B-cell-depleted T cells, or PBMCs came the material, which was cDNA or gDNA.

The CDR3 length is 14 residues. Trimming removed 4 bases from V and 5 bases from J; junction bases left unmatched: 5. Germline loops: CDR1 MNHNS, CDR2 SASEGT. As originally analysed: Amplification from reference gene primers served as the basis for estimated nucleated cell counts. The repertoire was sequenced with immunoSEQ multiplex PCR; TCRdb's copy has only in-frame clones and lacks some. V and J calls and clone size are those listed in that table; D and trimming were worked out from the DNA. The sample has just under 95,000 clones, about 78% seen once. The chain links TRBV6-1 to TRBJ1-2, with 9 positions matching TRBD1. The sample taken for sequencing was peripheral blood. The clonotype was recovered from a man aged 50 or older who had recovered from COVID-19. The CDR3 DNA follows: TGTGCCAGCAGTGCCCGGGACAGGGCGTATGGCTACACCTTC. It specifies CASSARDRAYGYTF.